The clone carrying this T cell receptor (beta chain) occurred once. Its antigen remains unknown. The data derive from a study of shared clonotypes between healthy human individuals. Study background: The plates for each donor numbered three CD4 naive, three CD4 memory, two CD8 naive and one CD8 memory.

Splitting of each subset's genomic DNA was done evenly across several immunoSEQ plates. Authors' processing steps: Filtering differed for immunoSEQ, which gave only junction sequences without quality scores. Sequencing was performed with immunoSEQ multiplex PCR; in TCRdb, only in-frame clones are kept and a portion is missing. That table is the source of V, J and clone size, and D and trimming were worked out from the DNA. The table lists over 2 million clones, about 95% of them singletons. Study conclusions and caveats: Though the depth was large, rarefaction showed that sorted-subset sequencing was incomplete.

V gave up 1 base and J gave up 0 bases, with 12 bases separating them. The CDR3 totals 16 residues. From germline, CDR1 is LNHNV and CDR2 YYDKDF (reference sequence). Naive CD8 populations comprised CD45RO-negative cells positively selected for CCR7, excluding terminally differentiated effector memory CD45RA+ cells. The rearrangement joins TRBV15 to TRBJ1-1; D is possibly TRBD1 (5 bases). The sample was naive CD8+ T cells sorted from blood. This TCR was recovered from a man between 18 and 35 years old in good health. The CDR3 sequence is CATSRVPGLLNTEAFF. In DNA, the CDR3 is TGTGCCACCAGCAGAGTGCCAGGGTTATTGAACACTGAAGCTTTCTTT. Supplemented by reference TRBV15 and TRBJ1-1, the full variable domain reads DAMVIQNPRYQVTQFGKPVTLSCSQTLNHNVMYWYQQKSSQAPKLLFHYYDKDFNNEADTPDNFQSRRPNTSFCFLDIRSPGLGDTAMYLCATSRVPGLLNTEAFFGQGTRLTVV.